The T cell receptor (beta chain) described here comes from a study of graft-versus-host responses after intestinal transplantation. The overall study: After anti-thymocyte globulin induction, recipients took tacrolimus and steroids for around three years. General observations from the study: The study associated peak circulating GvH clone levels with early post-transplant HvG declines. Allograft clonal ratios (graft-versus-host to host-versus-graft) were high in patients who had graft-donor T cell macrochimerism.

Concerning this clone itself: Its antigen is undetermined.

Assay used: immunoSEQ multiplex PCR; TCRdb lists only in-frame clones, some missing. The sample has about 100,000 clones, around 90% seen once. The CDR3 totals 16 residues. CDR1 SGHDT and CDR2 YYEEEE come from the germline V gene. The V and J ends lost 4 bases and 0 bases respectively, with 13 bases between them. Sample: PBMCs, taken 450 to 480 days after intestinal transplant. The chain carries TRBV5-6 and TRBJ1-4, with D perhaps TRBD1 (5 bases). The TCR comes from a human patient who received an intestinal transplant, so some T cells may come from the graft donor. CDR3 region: CASSPRQPATNEKLFF. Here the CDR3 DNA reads TGTGCCAGCAGCCCTCGACAGCCTGCAACTAATGAAAAACTGTTTTTT.